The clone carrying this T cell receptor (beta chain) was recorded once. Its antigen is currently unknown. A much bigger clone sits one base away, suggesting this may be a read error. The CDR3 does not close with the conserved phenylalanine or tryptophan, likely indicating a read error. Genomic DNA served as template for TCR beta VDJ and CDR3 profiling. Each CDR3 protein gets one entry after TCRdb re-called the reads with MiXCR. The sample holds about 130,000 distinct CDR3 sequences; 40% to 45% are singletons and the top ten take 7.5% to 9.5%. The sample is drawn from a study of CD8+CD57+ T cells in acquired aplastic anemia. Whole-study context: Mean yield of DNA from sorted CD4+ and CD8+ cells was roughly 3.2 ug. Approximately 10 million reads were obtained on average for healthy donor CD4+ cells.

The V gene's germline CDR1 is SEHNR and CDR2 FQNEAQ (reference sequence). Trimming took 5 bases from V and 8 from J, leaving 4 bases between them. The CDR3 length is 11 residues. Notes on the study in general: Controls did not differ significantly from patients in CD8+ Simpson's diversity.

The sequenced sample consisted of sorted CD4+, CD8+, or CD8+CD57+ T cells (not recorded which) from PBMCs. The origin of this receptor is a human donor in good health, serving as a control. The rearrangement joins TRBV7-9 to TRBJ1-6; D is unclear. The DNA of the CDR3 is TGTGCCAGCAGCGGAGATTCACCCCTCCACCTT. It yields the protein CASSGDSPLHL.